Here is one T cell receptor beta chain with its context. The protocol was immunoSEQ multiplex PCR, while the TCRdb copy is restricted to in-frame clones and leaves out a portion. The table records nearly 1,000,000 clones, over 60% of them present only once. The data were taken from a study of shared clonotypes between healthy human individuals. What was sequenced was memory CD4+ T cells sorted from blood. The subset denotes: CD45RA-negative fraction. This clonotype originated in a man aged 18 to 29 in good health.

The CDR3 DNA reads TGTGCCAGTAACACGCGGATTGGTTCACCCCTCCACTTT. Encoded protein: CASNTRIGSPLHF. This chain connects TRBV19 to TRBJ1-6; no reliable D call. The V end was cut by 7 bases, the J end by 9 bases, with 13 bases between. The CDR3 covers 13 residues. Germline values: CDR1 LNHDA, CDR2 SQIVND (reference sequence).